This T cell receptor beta chain derives from a study of cytomegalovirus exposure and HLA in healthy donors. Findings and caveats of the study: Most CMV-associated TCR beta chains were later found to appear HLA-restricted. Indistinguishable V segments such as TRBV6-2 and TRBV6-3 were excluded.

PCR employed 60 Vbeta and 13 Jbeta primers. Clones were read by immunoSEQ multiplex PCR, and TCRdb kept only the in-frame ones, dropping some. Of around 130,000 clones in the sample, 6.5% to 9.5% were seen once. Remarks on this clone: Its antigen is still unknown.

V was pared by 3 bases and J by 0 bases, with 2 bases of the junction left unmatched. The CDR3 loop spans 17 amino acids. Germline values: CDR1 KGHSH, CDR2 LQKENI. The receptor comes from a man aged 40-49 years in good health and CMV-seronegative. The chain couples TRBV18 to TRBJ1-6; TRBD1 aligns across 10 bases. The sequenced sample was PBMCs. Here the CDR3 DNA reads TGTGCCAGCTCACCGGGACAGGGGCACTCCTATAATTCACCCCTCCACTTT. As protein: CASSPGQGHSYNSPLHF.